This T cell receptor beta chain emerged from a study of T cell changes during pregnancy in multiple sclerosis. Profiled with immunoSEQ multiplex PCR; TCRdb holds only in-frame clones, not every one. Of about 76,000 clones listed, about 95% are singletons. V was pared by 3 bases and J by 10 bases, with 15 bases between. CDR1 is MRHNA and CDR2 is SNTAGT in the germline V gene. The CDR3 loop spans 13 amino acids. This clone was counted once. The specimen comprised peripheral blood, sampled in the third trimester of pregnancy. The rearrangement links TRBV6-4 to TRBJ1-1; tentative D call: TRBD1 (5 bases). The source of this sequence is a female donor with multiple sclerosis, enrolled in a pregnancy study. In DNA, the CDR3 is TGTGCCAGCAGTGAGTCAGGGCCCGGGCGAGCTTTCTTT. The encoded protein is CASSESGPGRAFF.